This TCR beta chain emerged from a study of OX40 agonist ivuxolimab in advanced cancers. Study-wide background: Males comprised approximately 81% of the group, whose mean age was around 62 years (range roughly 23 to 90).

The data were produced by immunoSEQ multiplex PCR, yet TCRdb's version contains in-frame clones alone and is incomplete. The repertoire holds 30,000 to 35,000 clones, with about four fifths as singletons. Findings and caveats of the study: Expanded clones were, on average, more numerous among CD8+ T cells than CD4+. Among some nonresponders, normalized T-cell clonal expansion was also low.

The CDR3 totals 17 residues. The ends were cut back, 5 bases at V and 2 bases at J, with 20 bases in the middle. Germline V lookup: CDR1 MNHEY, CDR2 SMNVEV (reference sequence). A note on this clone: Its antigen is undetermined.

Enrollment shut out patients with autoimmune disease history or systemic immunosuppression. The specimen comprised CD4+ or CD8+ T cells sorted from blood, sampled in a trial of the OX40 agonist ivuxolimab. The chain combines TRBV27 with TRBJ2-3; D perhaps matches TRBD1 (5 bases). The receptor's source is an adult with an advanced solid tumor such as melanoma, head and neck, liver or kidney cancer. CDR3 sequence reads: CASSSVTDIFLTDTQYF. As DNA, the CDR3 is TGTGCCAGCAGTAGCGTGACAGATATATTTCTCACAGATACGCAGTATTTT.